These T cell receptor beta chains were read from a single sample in a study of monozygotic twins with cystic fibrosis. TCRdb's copy holds only in-frame clones and misses some; the assay was immunoSEQ multiplex PCR. The sample has about 26,000 clones, roughly nine tenths seen once; the top ten hold approximately 0.54%. Specimen: blood. The receptor set was obtained from a girl aged 2 to 9 with cystic fibrosis. The CDR3 runs from the conserved cysteine through the conserved F or W. The D gene is left open where the match is weak. Size is stated for part of the rows, as once, few or many counts, or as a class when the clone is expanded.

clone_size: NA; d_call: TRBD1; v_call: TRBV6-8; j_call: TRBJ1-2; cdr3_nt: TGTGCCAGCAGGAGGGGACAGGGGTCTCGCGGCTACACCTTC; cdr3_aa: CASRRGQGSRGYTF
clone_size: NA; d_call: NA; v_call: TRBV7-2; j_call: TRBJ2-7; cdr3_nt: TGTGCCAGCAGCTTAAGGGTCCGAGGTCCCTACGAGCAGTACTTC; cdr3_aa: CASSLRVRGPYEQYF
clone_size: NA; d_call: TRBD1; v_call: TRBV7-2; j_call: TRBJ2-7; cdr3_nt: TGTGCCAGCAGCTTAGCGATGGGACAGCGATACGAGCAGTACTTC; cdr3_aa: CASSLAMGQRYEQYF
clone_size: NA; d_call: NA; v_call: TRBV29-1; j_call: TRBJ2-1; cdr3_nt: TGCAGCGTTGAAAGAGGGGGCTACAATGAGCAGTTCTTC; cdr3_aa: CSVERGGYNEQFF
clone_size: NA; d_call: NA; v_call: TRBV7-2; j_call: TRBJ2-3; cdr3_nt: TGTGCCAGCGCCCCAAATCTTCGGCTAGGAGTGTATTTT; cdr3_aa: CASAPNLRLGVYF
clone_size: once; d_call: TRBD1; v_call: TRBV5-1; j_call: TRBJ1-2; cdr3_nt: TGCGCCAGCAGCCACAGGACAGGAACAAACTATGGCTACACCTTC; cdr3_aa: CASSHRTGTNYGYTF
clone_size: NA; d_call: NA; v_call: TRBV18; j_call: TRBJ1-2; cdr3_nt: TGTGCCAGCTCACCACCGGGGGGGGACGGTCGGGACTACACCTTC; cdr3_aa: CASSPPGGDGRDYTF
clone_size: NA; d_call: NA; v_call: TRBV6-6; j_call: TRBJ1-2; cdr3_nt: TGTGCCAGCAGCTCCACCCCCGCGGGGACCTATGGCTACACCTTC; cdr3_aa: CASSSTPAGTYGYTF
clone_size: NA; d_call: NA; v_call: TRBV5-4; j_call: TRBJ2-1; cdr3_nt: TGTGCCAGCAGCTTGGTAGGGGAGCAGTTCTTC; cdr3_aa: CASSLVGEQFF
clone_size: once; d_call: NA; v_call: TRBV25-1; j_call: TRBJ1-4; cdr3_nt: TGTGCCAGCAGTGACAGGGGCGGTTGGGCTAATGAAAAACTGTTTTTT; cdr3_aa: CASSDRGGWANEKLFF
clone_size: NA; d_call: NA; v_call: TRBV29-1; j_call: TRBJ1-1; cdr3_nt: TGCAGCGTTGGCCGGACTGAAGCTTTCTTT; cdr3_aa: CSVGRTEAFF
clone_size: few; d_call: NA; v_call: TRBV30; j_call: TRBJ1-2; cdr3_nt: TGTGCCTGGGCGGACGGAAACTATGGCTACACCTTC; cdr3_aa: CAWADGNYGYTF
clone_size: NA; d_call: NA; v_call: TRBV12-1; j_call: TRBJ1-3; cdr3_nt: TGTGCCAGCAGCGGGACCCAAAACACCATATATTTT; cdr3_aa: CASSGTQNTIYF
clone_size: NA; d_call: TRBD2; v_call: TRBV5-4; j_call: TRBJ2-4; cdr3_nt: TGTGCCAGCAGCAAGGGACTAGCGGGGGGCCACGGAGGAAACATTCAGTACTTC; cdr3_aa: CASSKGLAGGHGGNIQYF
clone_size: NA; d_call: NA; v_call: TRBV5-1; j_call: TRBJ1-1; cdr3_nt: TGCGCCAGCAGCCCGGACAGTTGGAACACTGAAGCTTTCTTT; cdr3_aa: CASSPDSWNTEAFF
clone_size: once; d_call: TRBD1; v_call: TRBV5-4; j_call: TRBJ2-7; cdr3_nt: TGTGCCAGCAGCCCACGGACAGGGGAATACGAGCAGTACTTC; cdr3_aa: CASSPRTGEYEQYF
clone_size: NA; d_call: NA; v_call: TRBV25-1; j_call: TRBJ2-7; cdr3_nt: TGTGCCAGCAGTGAATATAGGGCGGGGAAGCAGTACTTC; cdr3_aa: CASSEYRAGKQYF
clone_size: NA; d_call: NA; v_call: TRBV7-6; j_call: TRBJ1-1; cdr3_nt: TGTGCCAGCAGCTTAGCAGCATTGAACACTGAAGCTTTCTTT; cdr3_aa: CASSLAALNTEAFF
clone_size: NA; d_call: NA; v_call: TRBV5-8; j_call: TRBJ1-2; cdr3_nt: TGTGCCAGCAGCCAACTCTCTCCGATTAACTATGGCTACACCTTC; cdr3_aa: CASSQLSPINYGYTF
clone_size: once; d_call: TRBD1; v_call: TRBV4-1; j_call: TRBJ1-1; cdr3_nt: TGCGCCAGCAGCCTACAGGGTGCAGGGGGCACTGAAGCTTTCTTT; cdr3_aa: CASSLQGAGGTEAFF
clone_size: NA; d_call: TRBD1; v_call: TRBV5-1; j_call: TRBJ2-1; cdr3_nt: TGCGCCAGCAGCGCGGGACAGGGATTCAATGAGCAGTTCTTC; cdr3_aa: CASSAGQGFNEQFF
clone_size: once; d_call: NA; v_call: TRBV28; j_call: TRBJ1-2; cdr3_nt: TGTGCCAGCAGAGGGCGGGTTCCTAACTATGGCTACACCTTC; cdr3_aa: CASRGRVPNYGYTF
clone_size: NA; d_call: NA; v_call: TRBV6-5; j_call: TRBJ1-1; cdr3_nt: TGTGCCAGCAGTTACGAGTTCGGTAGAAACACTGAAGCTTTCTTT; cdr3_aa: CASSYEFGRNTEAFF